This T cell receptor beta chain was captured by sequencing in a study of shared clonotypes between healthy human individuals. Details on this clone: The antigen is not known.

Sequencing was performed with immunoSEQ multiplex PCR; in TCRdb, only in-frame clones are kept and a portion is missing. The sample shows 2 million to 2.5 million clones, roughly 90% of them seen only once. Findings and caveats of the study: Estimated clonotype richness was generally higher in naive than memory subsets. Some naive CD4 clonotypes, roughly 4.5%, turned up in common across several donors.

CDR3 length: 12 residues. The germline V gene has CDR1 MNHEY and CDR2 SMNVEV (reference sequence). The trim removed 8 bases at V and 2 bases at J, leaving 0 bases unmatched. V and J are TRBV27 and TRBJ1-5, with 7 bases fitting TRBD1. The origin of this receptor is a young man in good health. Some clones in this sample may be carry-over from other donors' samples. Sequenced input: naive CD4+ T cells from PBMCs. Specified subset: CD45RA+ positively selected. CDR3 residues: CASGQGNQPQHF. CDR3 DNA: TGTGCCAGCGGACAGGGCAATCAGCCCCAGCATTTT.